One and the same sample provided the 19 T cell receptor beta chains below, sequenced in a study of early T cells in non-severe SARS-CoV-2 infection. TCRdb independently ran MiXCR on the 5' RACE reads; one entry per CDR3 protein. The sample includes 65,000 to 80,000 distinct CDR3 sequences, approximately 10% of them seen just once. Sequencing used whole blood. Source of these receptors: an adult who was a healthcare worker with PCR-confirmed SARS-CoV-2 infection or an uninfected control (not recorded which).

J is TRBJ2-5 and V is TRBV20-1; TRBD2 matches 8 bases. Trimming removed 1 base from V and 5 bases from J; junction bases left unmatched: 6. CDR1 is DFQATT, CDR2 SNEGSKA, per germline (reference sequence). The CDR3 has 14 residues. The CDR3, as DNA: TGCAGTGCTAGAGCGGGGGGGCCAGGGGAGACCCAGTACTTC. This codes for CSARAGGPGETQYF.

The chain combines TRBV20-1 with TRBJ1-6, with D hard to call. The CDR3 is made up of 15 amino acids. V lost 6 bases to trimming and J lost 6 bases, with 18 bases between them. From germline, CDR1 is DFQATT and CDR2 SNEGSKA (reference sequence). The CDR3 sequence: CSAPRKGSANSPLHF. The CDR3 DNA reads TGCAGTGCCCCCCGTAAGGGCAGTGCTAATTCACCCCTCCACTTT.

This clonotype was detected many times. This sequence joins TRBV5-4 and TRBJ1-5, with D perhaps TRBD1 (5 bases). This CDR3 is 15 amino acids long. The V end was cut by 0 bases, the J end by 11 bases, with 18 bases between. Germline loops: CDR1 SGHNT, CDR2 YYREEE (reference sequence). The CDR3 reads CASSLGGRSGGAQHF. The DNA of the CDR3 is TGTGCCAGCAGCTTGGGAGGCAGGTCCGGGGGGGCCCAGCATTTT.

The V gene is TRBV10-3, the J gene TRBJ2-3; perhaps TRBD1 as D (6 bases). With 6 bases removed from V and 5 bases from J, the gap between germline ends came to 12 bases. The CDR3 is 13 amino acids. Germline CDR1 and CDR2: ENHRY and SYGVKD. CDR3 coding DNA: TGTGCCATCAGGCAACTAGGGGGAGATACGCAGTATTTT. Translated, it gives CAIRQLGGDTQYF.

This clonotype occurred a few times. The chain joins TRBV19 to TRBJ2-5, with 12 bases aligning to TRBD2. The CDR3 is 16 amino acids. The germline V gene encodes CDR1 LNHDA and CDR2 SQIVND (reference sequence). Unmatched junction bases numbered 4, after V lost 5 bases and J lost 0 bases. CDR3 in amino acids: CASSGRLAGDQETQYF. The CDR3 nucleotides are TGTGCCAGTAGTGGCAGACTAGCGGGGGACCAAGAGACCCAGTACTTC.

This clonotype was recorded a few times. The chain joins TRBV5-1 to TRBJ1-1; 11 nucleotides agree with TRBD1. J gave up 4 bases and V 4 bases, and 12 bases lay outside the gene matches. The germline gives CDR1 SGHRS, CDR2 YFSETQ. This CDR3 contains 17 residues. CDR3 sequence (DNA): TGCGCCAGCAGCCCCGGCACCTCCGGGACAGGGGGCACTGAAGCTTTCTTT. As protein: CASSPGTSGTGGTEAFF.

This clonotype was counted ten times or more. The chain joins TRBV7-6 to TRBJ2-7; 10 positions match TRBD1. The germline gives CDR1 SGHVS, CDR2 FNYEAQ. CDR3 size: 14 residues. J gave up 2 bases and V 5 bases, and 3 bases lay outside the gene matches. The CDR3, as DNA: TGTGCCAGCAGCCCCGGGACAGGGGCCTACGAGCAGTACTTC. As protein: CASSPGTGAYEQYF.

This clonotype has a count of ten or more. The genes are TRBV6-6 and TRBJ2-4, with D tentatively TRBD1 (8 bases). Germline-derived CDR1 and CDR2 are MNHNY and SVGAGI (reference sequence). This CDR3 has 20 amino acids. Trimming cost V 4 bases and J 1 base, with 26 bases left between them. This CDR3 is CASSFRDRGDSSGAKNIQYF. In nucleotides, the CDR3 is TGTGCCAGCAGTTTCCGCGACAGGGGAGATTCTAGCGGCGCCAAAAACATTCAGTACTTC.

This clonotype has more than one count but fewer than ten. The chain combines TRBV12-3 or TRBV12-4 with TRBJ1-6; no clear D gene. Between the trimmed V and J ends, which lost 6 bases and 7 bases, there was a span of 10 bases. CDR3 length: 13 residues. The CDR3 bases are TGTGCCAGCAGCCCCGGGCCCAATTCACCCCTCCACTTT. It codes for CASSPGPNSPLHF.

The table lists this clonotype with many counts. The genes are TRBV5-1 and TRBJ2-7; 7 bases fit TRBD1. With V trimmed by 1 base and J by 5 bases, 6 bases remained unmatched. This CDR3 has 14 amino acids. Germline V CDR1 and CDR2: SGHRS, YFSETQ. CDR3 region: CASSLKGAFDEQYF. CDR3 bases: TGCGCCAGCAGCTTGAAGGGGGCGTTCGACGAGCAGTACTTC.

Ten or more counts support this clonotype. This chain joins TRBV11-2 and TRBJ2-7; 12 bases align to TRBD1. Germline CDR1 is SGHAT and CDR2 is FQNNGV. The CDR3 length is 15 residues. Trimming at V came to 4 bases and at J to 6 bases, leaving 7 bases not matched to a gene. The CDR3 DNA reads TGTGCCAGCAGCTCAGTCGGGACAGGGGGCAGCGAGCAGTACTTC. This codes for CASSSVGTGGSEQYF.

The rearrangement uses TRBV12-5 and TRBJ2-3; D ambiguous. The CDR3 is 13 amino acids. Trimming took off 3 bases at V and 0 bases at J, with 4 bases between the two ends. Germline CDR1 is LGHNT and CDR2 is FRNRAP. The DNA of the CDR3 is TGTGCTAGTGGTTTCGGGAGCACAGATACGCAGTATTTT. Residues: CASGFGSTDTQYF.

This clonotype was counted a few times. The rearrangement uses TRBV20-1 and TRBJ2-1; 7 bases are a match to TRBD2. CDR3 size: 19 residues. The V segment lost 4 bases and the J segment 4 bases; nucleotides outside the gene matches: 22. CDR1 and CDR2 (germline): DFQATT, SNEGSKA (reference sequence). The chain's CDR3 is CSATDRRGLGGGTYNEQFF. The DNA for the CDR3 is TGCAGTGCTACCGATAGGAGAGGTCTGGGGGGAGGGACTTACAATGAGCAGTTCTTC.

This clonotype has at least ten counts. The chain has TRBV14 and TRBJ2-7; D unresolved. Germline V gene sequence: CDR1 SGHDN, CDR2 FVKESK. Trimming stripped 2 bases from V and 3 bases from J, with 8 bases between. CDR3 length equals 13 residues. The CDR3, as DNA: TGTGCCAGCAGCCAATATTCCGGCTACGAGCAGTACTTC. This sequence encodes CASSQYSGYEQYF.

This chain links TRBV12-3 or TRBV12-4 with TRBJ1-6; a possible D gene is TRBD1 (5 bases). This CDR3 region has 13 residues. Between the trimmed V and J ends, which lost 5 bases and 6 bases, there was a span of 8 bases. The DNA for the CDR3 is TGTGCCAGCAGTGGGGACGGTAATTCACCCCTCCACTTT. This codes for CASSGDGNSPLHF.

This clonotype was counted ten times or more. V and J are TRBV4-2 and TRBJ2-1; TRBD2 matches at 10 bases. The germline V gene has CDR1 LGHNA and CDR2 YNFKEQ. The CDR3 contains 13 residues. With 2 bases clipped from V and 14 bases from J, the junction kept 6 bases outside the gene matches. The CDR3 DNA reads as TGTGCCAGCAGCCAATTCGGGACTAGCGAGAAGTTCTTC. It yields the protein CASSQFGTSEKFF.

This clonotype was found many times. The CDR3 nucleotides are TGTGCCAGCAGCCCTCGGGACAGGGATAGGTGGGGCTACACCTTC. Translation gives CASSPRDRDRWGYTF. This chain uses TRBV6-1 with TRBJ1-2, with TRBD1 identical over 9 bases. V gave up 6 bases and J gave up 8 bases; unmatched junction bases: 13. The CDR3 is 15 residues long. CDR1 is MNHNS and CDR2 is SASEGT in the germline V gene.

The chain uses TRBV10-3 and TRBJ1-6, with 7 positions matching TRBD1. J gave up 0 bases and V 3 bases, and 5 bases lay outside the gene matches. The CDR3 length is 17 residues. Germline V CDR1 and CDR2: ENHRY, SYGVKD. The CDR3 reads CAISEYAGGSYNSPLHF. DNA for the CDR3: TGTGCCATCAGTGAATATGCAGGGGGCTCCTATAATTCACCCCTCCACTTT.

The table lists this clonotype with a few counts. The chain's CDR3 is CASSLRQRGSPLHF. CDR3 in DNA: TGTGCCAGCAGTTTACGACAAAGAGGTTCACCCCTCCACTTT. The V call is TRBV12-3 or TRBV12-4, the J call TRBJ1-6; D uncertain. This CDR3 is built from 14 residues. Deletions cut 2 bases from V and 9 bases from J, with 11 bases between.